A single T cell receptor beta chain is shown here with its context. What it recognizes is unknown. This specimen comes from a study of cytotoxic CD8 clonotypes in ibrutinib-treated CLL. The method was immunoSEQ multiplex PCR; TCRdb's version includes in-frame clones alone and lacks a portion of them. Among tens of thousands of clones, 70% to 80% were seen once, and the ten largest hold roughly 4.8%. The CDR3 is 16 amino acids. Germline V gene lookup returns CDR1 SGDLS and CDR2 YYNGEE. Unmatched junction bases numbered 5, after V lost 3 bases and J lost 2 bases. Study-wide findings and caveats: Clonality went higher at ibrutinib response and then dropped back toward baseline at progression. Sustained-remission and progressing patients' sampling times differed. Once treatment began, public clonotypes, which were uncommon, contracted or stayed stable.

The receptor was derived from a human donor with chronic lymphocytic leukemia. This chain links TRBV9 with TRBJ2-1; 10 bases match TRBD2. The specimen was PBMCs, collected after 12 months of ibrutinib treatment. In nucleotides, the CDR3 is TGTGCCAGCAGCGGGGGACTAGCGCCAACCTACAATGAGCAGTTCTTC. This gives the protein CASSGGLAPTYNEQFF.